The present TCR beta chain was sequenced within a study of cytomegalovirus exposure and HLA in healthy donors. The overall study: The 666 first-cohort repertoires shared a platform with the 130 or so validation repertoires, as reported in a later analysis.

Notes on this clone: The antigen is not known.

Profiled with immunoSEQ multiplex PCR; TCRdb holds only in-frame clones, not every one. The sample contains some 100,000 clones, more than 85% of which appear only once. Study-level results: The dataset shows that most TCR sequences were rare, while some public TCRs occurred in many donors.

The CDR3 covers 13 residues. The V and J ends lost 3 bases and 2 bases respectively, with 5 bases between them. Germline V CDR1 and CDR2: SGHVS, FNYEAQ. The sequencing input was PBMCs. The receptor's source is a man aged 18-30 years in good health and CMV-seropositive. The chain uses TRBV7-6 and TRBJ1-5; D uncertain. The CDR3 sequence: CASSFNGNQPQHF. The CDR3, as DNA: TGTGCCAGCAGCTTTAATGGCAATCAGCCCCAGCATTTT.